Listed here are 29 T cell receptor beta chains from one sample, sequenced in a study of shared clonotypes between healthy human individuals. TCRdb's copy holds only in-frame clones and misses some; the assay was immunoSEQ multiplex PCR. The repertoire holds around 1,000,000 clones, with around three quarters as singletons. The sample was memory CD4+ T cells from PBMCs. Described subset: CD45RA-negative fraction. All receptors come from a young man in good health. Some clones in this sample may be carry-over from other donors' samples.

This sequence joins TRBV21-1 and TRBJ1-5. TRBV21-1 is marked as a pseudogene. The CDR3 contains 14 residues. Here the CDR3 DNA reads TGTGCCAGGGGACGCCACCATAGCAATCAGCCCCAGCATTTT. It specifies CARGRHHSNQPQHF.

The chain carries TRBV28 and TRBJ2-1; 15 positions match TRBD2. The CDR3 sequence is 15 residues long. Per the germline V gene, CDR1 is MDHEN and CDR2 is SYDVKM. V shed 6 bases and J 12 bases; nucleotides not matched to a gene: 9. The CDR3 loop is CASRLRPGLAGGQFF. In DNA, the CDR3 is TGTGCCAGCAGACTGAGGCCGGGACTAGCGGGAGGGCAGTTCTTC.

The chain carries TRBV4-1 and TRBJ1-3; D not resolved. This CDR3 comprises 15 residues. Germline V gene sequence: CDR1 MGHRA, CDR2 YSYEKL. V was cut by 4 bases and J by 4 bases, with 14 bases left in between. Written as DNA, the CDR3 is TGCGCCAGCAGCCCGGTTGGCCATTCAGGAAACACCATATATTTT. It yields the protein CASSPVGHSGNTIYF.

The rearrangement uses TRBV5-4 and TRBJ1-1; D perhaps matches TRBD1 (6 bases). The CDR3 runs 15 residues. V was shortened by 2 bases and J by 5 bases, with 16 bases between the two germline ends. Germline lookup yields CDR1 SGHNT and CDR2 YYREEE (reference sequence). The CDR3: CASSLNTGFLTEAFF. The CDR3 DNA follows: TGTGCCAGCAGCTTAAACACAGGGTTTCTGACTGAAGCTTTCTTT. Based on the CDR3 plus reference TRBV5-4 and TRBJ1-1, the full variable domain is ETGVTQSPTHLIKTRGQQVTLRCSSQSGHNTVSWYQQALGQGPQFIFQYYREEENGRGNFPPRFSGLQFPNYSSELNVNALELDDSALYLCASSLNTGFLTEAFFGQGTRLTVV.

CDR3 DNA: TGCGCCAGCAGCTTGGGGTCCGCAGGGACCTACGAGCAGTACTTC. Its translation is CASSLGSAGTYEQYF. This sequence joins TRBV5-1 and TRBJ2-7; D perhaps matches TRBD1 (5 bases). The CDR3 covers 15 residues. Per germline, CDR1 SGHRS and CDR2 YFSETQ. The V and J ends lost 0 bases and 2 bases respectively, with 12 bases between them.

The chain recombines TRBV18 with TRBJ1-4, with D possibly TRBD1 on 5 matching bases. V was pared by 3 bases and J by 8 bases, with 10 bases between. Germline-derived CDR1 and CDR2 are KGHSH and LQKENI. The CDR3 runs to 13 residues. The DNA for the CDR3 is TGTGCCAGCTCACCTTCCCAGGGAGAAAAACTGTTTTTT. The encoded protein is CASSPSQGEKLFF.

This clone appeared a single time. The rearrangement links TRBV25-1 to TRBJ2-1; the D is unclear. V was trimmed by 4 bases and J by 7 bases, leaving 2 bases between them. The CDR3 is made up of 10 amino acids. The germline gives CDR1 MGHDK, CDR2 SYGVNS. In nucleotides, the CDR3 is TGTGCCAGCAGTGGAAATGAGCAGTTCTTC. It yields the protein CASSGNEQFF.

The chain couples TRBV7-9 to TRBJ2-3; maybe TRBD2 (6 bases). Trimming pared 7 bases from V and 1 base from J, leaving 15 bases between. Germline values: CDR1 SEHNR, CDR2 FQNEAQ (reference sequence). This CDR3 region has 15 residues. CDR3 coding DNA: TGTGCCAGCATGCAAGGGCGGGGAGGCACAGATACGCAGTATTTT. It encodes CASMQGRGGTDTQYF.

This clone was detected only once. The chain combines TRBV5-4 with TRBJ2-7; 7 positions agree with TRBD2. Germline values: CDR1 SGHNT, CDR2 YYREEE (reference sequence). CDR3 length equals 14 residues. V lost 4 bases to trimming and J lost 0 bases; unmatched junction nucleotides: 4. CDR3 in amino acids: CASSPGGSSYEQYF. In DNA form, the CDR3 reads TGTGCCAGCAGCCCGGGCGGGAGCTCCTACGAGCAGTACTTC.

CDR3 nucleotides: TGTGCCAGCAGCGTAGGGCTAGCGGGCCCTCGAGGGTACGAGCAGTACTTC. It yields the protein CASSVGLAGPRGYEQYF. The V and J genes are TRBV9 and TRBJ2-7; 8 nucleotides line up with TRBD2. The length of the CDR3 is 17 residues. The V segment lost 0 bases and the J segment 4 bases; nucleotides outside the gene matches: 12. Germline values: CDR1 SGDLS, CDR2 YYNGEE. Full variable domain (outside the CDR3, taken from reference TRBV9 and TRBJ2-7): DSGVTQTPKHLITATGQRVTLRCSPRSGDLSVYWYQQSLDQGLQFLIQYYNGEERAKGNILERFSAQQFPDLHSELNLSSLELGDSALYFCASSVGLAGPRGYEQYFGPGTRLTVT.

This chain joins TRBV2 and TRBJ1-2; possible D gene TRBD1, 5 bases. The germline CDR1 and CDR2 sequences are SNHLY and FYNNEI. This CDR3 has 13 amino acids. V was shortened by 6 bases and J by 5 bases, with 13 bases between the two germline ends. The CDR3 loop reads CASRQESGYGYTF. For the CDR3, the DNA is TGTGCCAGCAGACAGGAATCTGGGTATGGCTACACCTTC.

The chain carries TRBV7-8 and TRBJ2-3; 14 positions agree with TRBD2. Germline-derived CDR1 and CDR2 are SGHVS and FQNEAQ. CDR3 length: 17 amino acids. V shed 0 bases and J 8 bases; nucleotides not matched to a gene: 7. The CDR3 coding sequence is TGTGCCAGCAGCTTAGCAGGACTAGCGGGAGGTATTGGTACGCAGTATTTT. It encodes CASSLAGLAGGIGTQYF.

The chain carries TRBV9 and TRBJ2-1, with D uncertain. Per the germline V gene, CDR1 is SGDLS and CDR2 is YYNGEE. V lost 0 bases to trimming and J lost 6 bases, with 10 bases between them. This CDR3 region has 14 residues. In nucleotides, the CDR3 is TGTGCCAGCAGCGTAGATGGCAGGTCCAATGAGCAGTTCTTC. Residues: CASSVDGRSNEQFF.

The chain uses TRBV11-1 and TRBJ1-2, with 7 nucleotides matching TRBD1. J lost 0 bases, V lost 5 bases, and 6 bases had no gene match. The CDR3 is 15 residues long. Germline V lookup: CDR1 SGHAT, CDR2 FQDESV (reference sequence). CDR3 sequence reads: CASSPDRDSNYGYTF. Here the CDR3 DNA reads TGTGCCAGCAGCCCAGACAGGGACTCTAACTATGGCTACACCTTC.

The chain carries TRBV5-6 and TRBJ1-5; 12 bases fit TRBD1. CDR1 is SGHDT and CDR2 is YYEEEE in the germline V gene. The CDR3 length is 14 residues. The V and J ends lost 7 bases and 3 bases, in that order; junction bases with no gene match: 2. In DNA, the CDR3 is TGTGCCAGCGGGACAGGGGGCCTCAATCAGCCCCAGCATTTT. Amino acid sequence: CASGTGGLNQPQHF.

V gene TRBV7-2 combines with J gene TRBJ2-2, with a weak D call TRBD2 (6 bases). CDR3 length equals 16 residues. Trimming shortened V by 3 bases and J by 4 bases, and 15 bases separated the two germline ends. Germline V gives CDR1 SGHTA, CDR2 FQGNSA. CDR3 amino acids: CASSFRVGGGTGELFF. CDR3 DNA sequence: TGTGCCAGCAGCTTTCGGGTGGGAGGAGGCACCGGGGAGCTGTTTTTT.

The genes are TRBV30 and TRBJ1-3; the D is unclear. Trimming took 3 bases from V and 2 from J, leaving 8 bases between them. The CDR3 runs to 13 residues. Germline CDR1 and CDR2: GTSNPN and SVGIG (reference sequence). The CDR3 DNA is TGTGCCTGGAGGGTACCTCCTGGAAACACCATATATTTT. This codes for CAWRVPPGNTIYF.

Points on this clone: The junction and the germline gene differ at one end; a read error may be behind it. The same CDR3 also results from other DNA sequences found in this sample. The gene calls are TRBV4-2 and TRBJ2-7; 11 nucleotides agree with TRBD2. CDR1 LGHNA and CDR2 YNFKEQ come from the germline V gene. This CDR3 region has 14 residues. CDR3 bases: TGTGCCAGCAGTCAAGGGACTAGCGGCTACGAGCAGTACTTC. Translation: CASSQGTSGYEQYF.

The chain carries TRBV7-3 and TRBJ2-7; D might be TRBD2 (6 bases). Germline-derived CDR1 and CDR2 are SGHTA and FQGTGA. V was pared by 1 base and J by 0 bases, with 19 bases between. CDR3 size: 18 residues. The CDR3 DNA is TGTGCCAGCAGCTTAAATGGTTTTGGGACTGGGAGCTCCTACGAGCAGTACTTC. It yields the protein CASSLNGFGTGSSYEQYF.

This chain uses TRBV19 with TRBJ1-1, with D perhaps matching TRBD1 (5 bases). Germline CDR1 and CDR2: LNHDA and SQIVND (reference sequence). This CDR3 has 15 residues. Trimming pared 8 bases from V and 4 bases from J, leaving 20 bases between. CDR3 sequence: CASCLLWGGPTEAFF. The CDR3 region has the DNA TGTGCCAGTTGCCTACTATGGGGGGGTCCCACTGAAGCTTTCTTT. The full variable domain, with the rest looked up from reference TRBV19 and TRBJ1-1, is DGGITQSPKYLFRKEGQNVTLSCEQNLNHDAMYWYRQDPGQGLRLIYYSQIVNDFQKGDIAEGYSVSREKKESFPLTVTSAQKNPTAFYLCASCLLWGGPTEAFFGQGTRLTVV.

Concerning this clone: This specimen includes other DNA sequences encoding the same CDR3. The gene calls are TRBV2 and TRBJ2-7; D possibly corresponds to TRBD1 (6 bases). From germline, CDR1 is SNHLY and CDR2 FYNNEI. The CDR3 is made up of 12 amino acids. V lost 4 bases and J lost 4, with 8 bases in between. The CDR3 loop is CASSADRYEQYF. The CDR3, as DNA: TGTGCCAGCAGTGCCGACAGGTACGAGCAGTACTTC.

The chain carries TRBV27 and TRBJ2-1; TRBD2 might be the D (6 bases). CDR3 length: 15 amino acids. The ends were cut back, 5 bases at V and 0 bases at J, with 11 bases in the middle. The V gene's germline CDR1 is MNHEY and CDR2 SMNVEV (reference sequence). CDR3 amino acids: CASSILAASYNEQFF. The CDR3 bases are TGTGCCAGCAGTATTTTAGCGGCCTCCTACAATGAGCAGTTCTTC.

Comment on this clone: The sample has other DNA sequences that encode this CDR3 too. The chain carries TRBV30 and TRBJ1-1, with unresolved D. V lost 3 bases to trimming and J lost 1 base, with 6 bases between them. This CDR3 has 12 residues. Germline lookup yields CDR1 GTSNPN and CDR2 SVGIG (reference sequence). The CDR3 protein is CAWSPANTEAFF. CDR3 coding DNA: TGTGCCTGGAGCCCAGCGAACACTGAAGCTTTCTTT.

Notes on this clone: Other DNA sequences in this specimen translate into the identical CDR3. The rearrangement uses TRBV28 and TRBJ2-7, with D perhaps matching TRBD1 or TRBD2 (6 bases each). Trimming left V 7 bases short and J 2 bases short, with 9 bases between. Germline lookup yields CDR1 MDHEN and CDR2 SYDVKM. CDR3 length: 12 residues. The CDR3 region has the DNA TGTGCCAGCACCCGGGGGCCCTACGAGCAGTACTTC. Amino acid sequence: CASTRGPYEQYF.

J is TRBJ1-5 and V is TRBV28; 8 bases fit TRBD1. The CDR3 is made up of 15 amino acids. V trimming: 2 bases; J trimming: 6 bases; junction bases outside the gene matches: 6. CDR1 MDHEN and CDR2 SYDVKM come from the germline V gene. CDR3 bases: TGTGCCAGCAGTTTAGGCAGGGGGCAGATTCAGCCCCAGCATTTT. Its translation: CASSLGRGQIQPQHF.

This chain connects TRBV7-2 to TRBJ1-4; 9 bases are a match to TRBD1. Germline CDR1 reads SGHTA; CDR2 reads FQGNSA. There are 17 residues in the CDR3. V shed 4 bases, J shed 2 bases, and the junction held 8 bases outside the gene matches. The CDR3, as DNA: TGTGCCAGCAGCTCATATGGACAGGGGTTTACTAATGAAAAACTGTTTTTT. It encodes CASSSYGQGFTNEKLFF.

The chain links TRBV7-2 to TRBJ1-4, with TRBD1 as a possible D gene (5 bases). The CDR3 sequence is 15 residues long. In germline, CDR1 is SGHTA, CDR2 FQGNSA. With 2 bases removed from V and 5 bases from J, the gap between germline ends came to 12 bases. The CDR3: CASSLRPGTNEKLFF. In nucleotides, the CDR3 is TGTGCCAGCAGCTTAAGGCCAGGGACGAATGAAAAACTGTTTTTT.

This clone appeared a single time. V usage is TRBV11-2 and J usage is TRBJ2-2, with 7 bases matching TRBD1. V was pared by 8 bases and J by 4 bases, with 13 bases of the junction left unmatched. CDR3 length: 16 amino acids. Per germline, CDR1 SGHAT and CDR2 FQNNGV. The chain's CDR3 is CASGRTGVGGTGELFF. CDR3 nucleotides: TGTGCCAGCGGGAGAACAGGGGTGGGCGGCACCGGGGAGCTGTTTTTT.

The DNA for the CDR3 is TGTGCCACCCAGCTACACCGGGAAAAACTGTTTTTT. Residues: CATQLHREKLFF. This chain links TRBV15 with TRBJ1-4; the D is unclear. The ends were cut back, 8 bases at V and 8 bases at J, with 12 bases in the middle. The CDR3 runs 12 residues. Germline V gene sequence: CDR1 LNHNV, CDR2 YYDKDF (reference sequence).